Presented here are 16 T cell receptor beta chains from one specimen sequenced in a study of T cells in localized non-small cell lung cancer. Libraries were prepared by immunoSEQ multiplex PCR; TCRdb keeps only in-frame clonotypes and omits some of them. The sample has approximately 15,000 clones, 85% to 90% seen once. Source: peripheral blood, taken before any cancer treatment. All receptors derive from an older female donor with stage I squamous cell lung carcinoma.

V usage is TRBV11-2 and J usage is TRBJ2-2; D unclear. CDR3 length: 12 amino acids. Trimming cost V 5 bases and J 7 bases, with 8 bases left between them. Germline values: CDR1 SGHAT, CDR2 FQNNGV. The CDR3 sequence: CASSNLYGELFF. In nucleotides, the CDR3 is TGTGCCAGCAGCAATTTATACGGGGAGCTGTTTTTT.

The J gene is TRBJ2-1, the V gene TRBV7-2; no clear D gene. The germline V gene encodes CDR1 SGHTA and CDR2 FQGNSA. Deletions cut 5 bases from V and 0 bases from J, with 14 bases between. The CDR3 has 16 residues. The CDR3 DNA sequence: TGTGCCAGCAGCCCACTAAGCTTGAGCTCCTACAATGAGCAGTTCTTC. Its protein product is CASSPLSLSSYNEQFF.

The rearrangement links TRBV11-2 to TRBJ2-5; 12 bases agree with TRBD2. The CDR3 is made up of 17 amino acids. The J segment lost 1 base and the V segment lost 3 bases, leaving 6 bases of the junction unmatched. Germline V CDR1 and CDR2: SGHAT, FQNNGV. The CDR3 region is CASSLRLAGAFQETQYF. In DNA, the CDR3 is TGTGCCAGCAGCTTGAGACTAGCGGGGGCCTTCCAAGAGACCCAGTACTTC.

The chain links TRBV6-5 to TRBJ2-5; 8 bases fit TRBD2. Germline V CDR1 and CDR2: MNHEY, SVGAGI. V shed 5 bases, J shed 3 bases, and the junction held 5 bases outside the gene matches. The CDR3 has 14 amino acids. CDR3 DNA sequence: TGTGCCAGCAGTGGGCGGCGGGGGGAAGAGACCCAGTACTTC. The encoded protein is CASSGRRGEETQYF.

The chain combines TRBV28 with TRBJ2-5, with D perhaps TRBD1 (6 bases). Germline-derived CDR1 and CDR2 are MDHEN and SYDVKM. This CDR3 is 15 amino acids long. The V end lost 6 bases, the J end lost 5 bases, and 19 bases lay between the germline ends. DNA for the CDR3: TGTGCCAGCAGGTCCCCCGTGGGGGCGGCGGAGACCCAGTACTTC. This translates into CASRSPVGAAETQYF.

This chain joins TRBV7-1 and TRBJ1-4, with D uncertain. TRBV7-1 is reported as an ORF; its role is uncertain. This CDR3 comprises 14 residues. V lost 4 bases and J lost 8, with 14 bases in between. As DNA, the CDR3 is TGTGCCAGCAGCTTAAGGAGGGAGGACGAAAAACTGTTTTTT. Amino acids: CASSLRREDEKLFF.

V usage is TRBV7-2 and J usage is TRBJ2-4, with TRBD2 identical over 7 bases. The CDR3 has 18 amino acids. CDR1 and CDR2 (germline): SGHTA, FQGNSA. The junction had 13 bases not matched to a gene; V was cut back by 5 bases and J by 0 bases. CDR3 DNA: TGTGCCAGCAGCCCGAGAAGCGGGGCAGAGCTAGCCAAAAACATTCAGTACTTC. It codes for CASSPRSGAELAKNIQYF.

The CDR3 loop reads CASSPRRVGGRQPQHF. The CDR3 DNA sequence: TGTGCCAGCAGCCCCCGAAGGGTTGGGGGAAGACAGCCCCAGCATTTT. V usage is TRBV9 and J usage is TRBJ1-5; D is possibly TRBD1 (5 bases). The CDR3 loop spans 16 amino acids. The germline CDR1 and CDR2 sequences are SGDLS and YYNGEE. V lost 4 bases and J lost 7, with 21 bases in between.

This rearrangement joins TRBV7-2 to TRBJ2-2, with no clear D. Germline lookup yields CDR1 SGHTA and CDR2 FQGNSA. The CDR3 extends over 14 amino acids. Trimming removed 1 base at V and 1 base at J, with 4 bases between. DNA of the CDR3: TGTGCCAGCAGCTTAGTACAGAACACCGGGGAGCTGTTTTTT. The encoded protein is CASSLVQNTGELFF. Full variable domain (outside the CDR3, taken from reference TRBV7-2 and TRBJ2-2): GAGVSQSPSNKVTEKGKDVELRCDPISGHTALYWYRQSLGQGLEFLIYFQGNSAPDKSGLPSDRFSAERTGGSVSTLTIQRTQQEDSAVYLCASSLVQNTGELFFGEGSRLTVL.

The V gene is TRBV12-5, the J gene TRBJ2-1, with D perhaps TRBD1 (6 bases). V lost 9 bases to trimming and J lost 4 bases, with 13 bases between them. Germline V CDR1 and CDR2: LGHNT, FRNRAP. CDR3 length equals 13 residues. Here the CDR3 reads CASQLDSYNEQFF. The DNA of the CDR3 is TGTGCTAGCCAACTGGACAGTTACAATGAGCAGTTCTTC.

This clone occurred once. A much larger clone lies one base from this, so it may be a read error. CDR3 region: CASSQERGSGGTQETQYF. In DNA, the CDR3 is TGCGCCAGCAGCCAAGAGAGAGGGAGCGGGGGAACCCAAGAGACCCAGTACTTC. This sequence joins TRBV4-1 and TRBJ2-5, with 8 bases identical to TRBD2. The germline V gene has CDR1 MGHRA and CDR2 YSYEKL. The V segment lost 0 bases and the J segment 1 base; nucleotides outside the gene matches: 10. The CDR3 contains 18 residues.

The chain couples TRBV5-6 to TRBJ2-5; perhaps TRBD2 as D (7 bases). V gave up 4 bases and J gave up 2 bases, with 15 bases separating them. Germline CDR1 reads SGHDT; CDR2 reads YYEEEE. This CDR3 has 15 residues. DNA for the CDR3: TGTGCCAGCAGCCACCGGGGGGCCGGACAAGAGACCCAGTACTTC. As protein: CASSHRGAGQETQYF.

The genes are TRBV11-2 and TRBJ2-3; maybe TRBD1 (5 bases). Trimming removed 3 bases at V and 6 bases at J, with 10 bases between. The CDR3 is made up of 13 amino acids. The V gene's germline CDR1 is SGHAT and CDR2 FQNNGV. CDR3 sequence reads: CASSLGPGDTQYF. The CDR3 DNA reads TGTGCCAGCAGCTTGGGGCCTGGGGATACGCAGTATTTT. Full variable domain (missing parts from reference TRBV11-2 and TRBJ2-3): EAGVAQSPRYKIIEKRQSVAFWCNPISGHATLYWYQQILGQGPKLLIQFQNNGVVDDSQLPKDRFSAERLKGVDSTLKIQPAKLEDSAVYLCASSLGPGDTQYFGPGTRLTVL.

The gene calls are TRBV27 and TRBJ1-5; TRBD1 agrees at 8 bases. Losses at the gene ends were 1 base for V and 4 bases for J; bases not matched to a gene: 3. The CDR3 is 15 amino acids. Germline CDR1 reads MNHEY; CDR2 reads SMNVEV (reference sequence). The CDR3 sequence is CASSLYTGGNQPQHF. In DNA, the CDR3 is TGTGCCAGCAGTTTATACACAGGGGGTAATCAGCCCCAGCATTTT.

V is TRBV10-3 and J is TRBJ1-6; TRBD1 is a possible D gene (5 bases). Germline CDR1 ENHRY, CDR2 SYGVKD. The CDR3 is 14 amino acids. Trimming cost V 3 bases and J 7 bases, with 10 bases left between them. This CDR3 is CAISDRDVNSPLHF. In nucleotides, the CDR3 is TGTGCCATCAGTGACCGGGACGTGAATTCACCCCTCCACTTT.

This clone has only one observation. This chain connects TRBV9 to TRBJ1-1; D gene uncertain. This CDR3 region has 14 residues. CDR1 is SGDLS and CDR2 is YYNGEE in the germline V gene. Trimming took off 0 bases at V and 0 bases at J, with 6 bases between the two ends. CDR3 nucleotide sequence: TGTGCCAGCAGCGTAGAGGGCTTGAACACTGAAGCTTTCTTT. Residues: CASSVEGLNTEAFF.